This T cell receptor beta chain was sequenced in a study of blood T cell repertoires in COVID-19. Study background: The study drew acute and convalescent COVID-19 samples from the United States, Italy and Spain. From T cells, B-cell-depleted T cells, or PBMCs came the material, which was cDNA or gDNA.

A word on this clone: This sample includes further DNA sequences coding for the same CDR3.

Data came from immunoSEQ multiplex PCR; TCRdb stores just in-frame clones and leaves some out. There are approximately 480,000 clones in the sample; roughly nine tenths occur only once, and 0.75% to 0.9% lies in the top ten. The CDR3 is made up of 12 amino acids. Germline V CDR1 and CDR2: SNHLY, FYNNEI. V trimming: 6 bases; J trimming: 8 bases; junction bases outside the gene matches: 4. Sequencing was carried out using peripheral blood. The J gene is TRBJ2-1, the V gene TRBV2; 7 bases agree with TRBD2. This TCR was sampled from a man aged 18 to 29 with COVID-19, enrolled during active disease. CDR3 amino acids: CASSGLADEQFF. CDR3 nucleotides: TGTGCCAGCAGCGGTCTAGCGGATGAGCAGTTCTTC.